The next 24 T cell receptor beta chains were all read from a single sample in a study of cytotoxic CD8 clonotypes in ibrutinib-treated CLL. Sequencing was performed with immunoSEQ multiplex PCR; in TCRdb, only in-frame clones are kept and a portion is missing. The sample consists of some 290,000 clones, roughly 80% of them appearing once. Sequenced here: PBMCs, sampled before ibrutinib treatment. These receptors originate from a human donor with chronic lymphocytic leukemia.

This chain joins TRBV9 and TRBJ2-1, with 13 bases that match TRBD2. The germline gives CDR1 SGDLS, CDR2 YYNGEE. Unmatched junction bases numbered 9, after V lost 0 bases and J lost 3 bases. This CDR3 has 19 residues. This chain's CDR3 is CASSVALGGLAGRYNEQFF. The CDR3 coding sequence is TGTGCCAGCAGCGTAGCTTTAGGGGGACTAGCGGGACGCTACAATGAGCAGTTCTTC. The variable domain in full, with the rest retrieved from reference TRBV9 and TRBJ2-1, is DSGVTQTPKHLITATGQRVTLRCSPRSGDLSVYWYQQSLDQGLQFLIQYYNGEERAKGNILERFSAQQFPDLHSELNLSSLELGDSALYFCASSVALGGLAGRYNEQFFGPGTRLTVL.

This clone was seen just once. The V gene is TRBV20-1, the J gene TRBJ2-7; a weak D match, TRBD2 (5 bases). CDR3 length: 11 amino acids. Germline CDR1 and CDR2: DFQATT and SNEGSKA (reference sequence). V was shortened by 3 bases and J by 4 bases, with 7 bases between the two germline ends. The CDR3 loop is CSARRAYEQYF. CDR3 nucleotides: TGCAGTGCTAGGAGGGCTTACGAGCAGTACTTC.

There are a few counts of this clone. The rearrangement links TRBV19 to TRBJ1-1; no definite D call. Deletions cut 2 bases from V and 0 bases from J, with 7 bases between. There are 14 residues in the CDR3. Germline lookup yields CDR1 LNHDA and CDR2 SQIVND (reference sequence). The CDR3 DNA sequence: TGTGCCAGTAGTATAAGTTCGGTGAACACTGAAGCTTTCTTT. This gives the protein CASSISSVNTEAFF. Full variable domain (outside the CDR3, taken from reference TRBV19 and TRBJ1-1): DGGITQSPKYLFRKEGQNVTLSCEQNLNHDAMYWYRQDPGQGLRLIYYSQIVNDFQKGDIAEGYSVSREKKESFPLTVTSAQKNPTAFYLCASSISSVNTEAFFGQGTRLTVV.

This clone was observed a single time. In nucleotides, the CDR3 is TGCGCCAGCAGCCAAGATCAGTCAGTCGCGCAGTATTTT. Translation gives CASSQDQSVAQYF. The chain has TRBV4-1 and TRBJ2-3; D is ambiguous. Germline values: CDR1 MGHRA, CDR2 YSYEKL. V lost 0 bases and J lost 10, with 11 bases in between. The CDR3 contains 13 residues.

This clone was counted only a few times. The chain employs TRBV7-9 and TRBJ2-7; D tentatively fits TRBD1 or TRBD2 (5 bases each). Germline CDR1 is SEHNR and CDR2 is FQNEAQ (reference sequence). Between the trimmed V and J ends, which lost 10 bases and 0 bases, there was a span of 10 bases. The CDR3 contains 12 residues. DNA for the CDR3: TGTGCCATACGGGGCGGCTCCTACGAGCAGTACTTC. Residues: CAIRGGSYEQYF. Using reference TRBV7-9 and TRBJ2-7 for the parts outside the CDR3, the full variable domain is DTGVSQNPRHKITKRGQNVTFRCDPISEHNRLYWYRQTLGQGPEFLTYFQNEAQLEKSRLLSDRFSAERPKGSFSTLEIQRTEQGDSAMYLCAIRGGSYEQYFGPGTRLTVT.

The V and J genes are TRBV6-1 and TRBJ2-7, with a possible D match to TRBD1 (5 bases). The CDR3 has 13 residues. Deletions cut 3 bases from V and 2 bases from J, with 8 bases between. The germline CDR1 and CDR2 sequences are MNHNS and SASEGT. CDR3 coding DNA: TGTGCCAGCAGTGACAGGGTAGCCTACGAGCAGTACTTC. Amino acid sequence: CASSDRVAYEQYF.

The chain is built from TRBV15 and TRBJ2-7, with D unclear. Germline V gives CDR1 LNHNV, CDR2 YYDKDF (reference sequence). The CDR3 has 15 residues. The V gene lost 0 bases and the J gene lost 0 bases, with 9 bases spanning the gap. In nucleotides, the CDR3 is TGTGCCACCAGCAGAGAACGGATAAGCTCCTACGAGCAGTACTTC. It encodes CATSRERISSYEQYF.

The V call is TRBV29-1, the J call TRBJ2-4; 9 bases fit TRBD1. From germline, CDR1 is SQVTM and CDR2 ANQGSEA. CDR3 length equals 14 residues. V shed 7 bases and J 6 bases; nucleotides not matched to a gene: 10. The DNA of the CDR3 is TGCAGCGGGGTAACAGGGGGCGCGGGAAACATTCAGTACTTC. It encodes CSGVTGGAGNIQYF.

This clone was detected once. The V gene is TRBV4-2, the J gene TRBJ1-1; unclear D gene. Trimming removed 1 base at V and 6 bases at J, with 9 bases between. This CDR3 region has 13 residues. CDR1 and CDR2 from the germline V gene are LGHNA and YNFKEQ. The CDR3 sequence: CASSQVTGPEAFF. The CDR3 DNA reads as TGTGCCAGCAGCCAAGTTACCGGGCCTGAAGCTTTCTTT.

In DNA form, the CDR3 reads TGTGCCAGCAGTACCGGACTAGCCCCCCCATACAATGAGCAGTTCTTC. It specifies CASSTGLAPPYNEQFF. V is TRBV27 and J is TRBJ2-1; 8 bases map to TRBD2. This CDR3 contains 16 residues. Looked up from germline, CDR1 is MNHEY and CDR2 is SMNVEV (reference sequence). With V trimmed by 5 bases and J by 4 bases, 10 bases remained unmatched.

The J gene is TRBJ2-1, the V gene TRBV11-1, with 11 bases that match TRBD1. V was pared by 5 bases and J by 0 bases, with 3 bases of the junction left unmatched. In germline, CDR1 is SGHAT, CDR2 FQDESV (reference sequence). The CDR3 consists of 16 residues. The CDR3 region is CASSRGQGGSYNEQFF. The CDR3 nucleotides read TGTGCCAGCAGCAGGGGACAGGGGGGCTCCTACAATGAGCAGTTCTTC.

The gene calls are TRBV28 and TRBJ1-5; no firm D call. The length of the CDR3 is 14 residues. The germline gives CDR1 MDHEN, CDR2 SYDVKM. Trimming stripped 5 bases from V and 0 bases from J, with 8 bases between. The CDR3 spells CASSPQYSNQPQHF. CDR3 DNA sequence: TGTGCCAGCAGTCCGCAATATAGCAATCAGCCCCAGCATTTT.

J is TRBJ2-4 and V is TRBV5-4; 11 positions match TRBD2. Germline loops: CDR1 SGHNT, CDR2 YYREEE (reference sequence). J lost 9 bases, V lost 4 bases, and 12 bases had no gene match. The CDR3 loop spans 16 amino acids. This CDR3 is CASSPGGSGRAGIQYF. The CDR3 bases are TGTGCCAGCAGCCCAGGGGGTAGCGGGAGGGCTGGCATTCAGTACTTC.

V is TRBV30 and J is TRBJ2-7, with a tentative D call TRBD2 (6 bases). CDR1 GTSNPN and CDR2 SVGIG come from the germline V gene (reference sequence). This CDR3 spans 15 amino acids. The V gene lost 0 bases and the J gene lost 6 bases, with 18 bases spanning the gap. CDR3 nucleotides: TGTGCCTGGAGTGTACGCGGGCAGGGAGGCAGCGAGCAGTACTTC. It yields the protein CAWSVRGQGGSEQYF.

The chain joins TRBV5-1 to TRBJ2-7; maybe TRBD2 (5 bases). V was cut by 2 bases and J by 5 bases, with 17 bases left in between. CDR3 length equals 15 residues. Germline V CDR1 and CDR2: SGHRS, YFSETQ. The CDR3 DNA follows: TGCGCCAGCAGCTTAGTTCGGGGATCAGTAAACGAGCAGTACTTC. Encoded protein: CASSLVRGSVNEQYF.

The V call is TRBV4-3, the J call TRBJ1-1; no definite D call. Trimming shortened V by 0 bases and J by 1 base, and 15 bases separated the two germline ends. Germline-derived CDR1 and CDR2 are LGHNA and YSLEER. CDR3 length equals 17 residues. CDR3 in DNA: TGCGCCAGCAGCCAAGACCCCCCAGTTAGTTGGAACACTGAAGCTTTCTTT. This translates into CASSQDPPVSWNTEAFF.

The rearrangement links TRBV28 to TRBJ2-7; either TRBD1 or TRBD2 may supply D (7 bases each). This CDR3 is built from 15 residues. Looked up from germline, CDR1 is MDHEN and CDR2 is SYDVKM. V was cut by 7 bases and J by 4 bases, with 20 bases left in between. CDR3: CASTPVGGGYYEQYF. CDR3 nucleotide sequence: TGTGCCAGCACTCCCGTGGGAGGGGGCTATTACGAGCAGTACTTC.

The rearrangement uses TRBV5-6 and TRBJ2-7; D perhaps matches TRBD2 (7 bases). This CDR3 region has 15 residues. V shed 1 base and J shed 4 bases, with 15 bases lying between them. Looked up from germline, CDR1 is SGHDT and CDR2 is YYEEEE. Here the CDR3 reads CASSLWQGRGYEQYF. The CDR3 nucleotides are TGTGCCAGCAGCTTGTGGCAGGGGAGGGGGTACGAGCAGTACTTC. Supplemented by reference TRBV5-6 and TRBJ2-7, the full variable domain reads DAGVTQSPTHLIKTRGQQVTLRCSPKSGHDTVSWYQQALGQGPQFIFQYYEEEERQRGNFPDRFSGHQFPNYSSELNVNALLLGDSALYLCASSLWQGRGYEQYFGPGTRLTVT.

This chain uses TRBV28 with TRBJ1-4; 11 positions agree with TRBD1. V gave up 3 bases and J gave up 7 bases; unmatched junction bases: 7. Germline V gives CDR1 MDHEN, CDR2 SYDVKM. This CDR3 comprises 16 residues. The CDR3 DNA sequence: TGTGCCAGCAGTTTGTTAAGGACAGGGGGCGGTGAAAAACTGTTTTTT. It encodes CASSLLRTGGGEKLFF.

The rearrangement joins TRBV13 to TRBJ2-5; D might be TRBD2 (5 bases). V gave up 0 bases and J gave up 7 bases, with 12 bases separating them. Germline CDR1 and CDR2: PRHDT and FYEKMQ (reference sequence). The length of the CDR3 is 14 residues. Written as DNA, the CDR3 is TGTGCCAGCAGCTTAGGCCGGGGAGCACGGACCCAGTACTTC. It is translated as CASSLGRGARTQYF. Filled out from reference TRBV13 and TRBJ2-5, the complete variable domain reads AAGVIQSPRHLIKEKRETATLKCYPIPRHDTVYWYQQGPGQDPQFLISFYEKMQSDKGSIPDRFSAQQFSDYHSELNMSSLELGDSALYFCASSLGRGARTQYFGPGTRLLVL.

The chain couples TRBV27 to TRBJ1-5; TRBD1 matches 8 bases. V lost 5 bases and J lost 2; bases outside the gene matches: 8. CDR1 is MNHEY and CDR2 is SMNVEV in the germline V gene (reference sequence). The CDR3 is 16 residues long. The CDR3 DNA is TGTGCCAGCAGTAAGGACAGGGCGGCCGGCAATCAGCCCCAGCATTTT. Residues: CASSKDRAAGNQPQHF.

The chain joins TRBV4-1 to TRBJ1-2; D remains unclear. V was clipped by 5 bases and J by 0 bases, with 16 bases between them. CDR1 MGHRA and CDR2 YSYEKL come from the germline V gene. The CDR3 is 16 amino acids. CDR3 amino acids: CASSLPTSASNYGYTF. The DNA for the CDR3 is TGCGCCAGCAGCTTACCGACAAGCGCGTCTAACTATGGCTACACCTTC.

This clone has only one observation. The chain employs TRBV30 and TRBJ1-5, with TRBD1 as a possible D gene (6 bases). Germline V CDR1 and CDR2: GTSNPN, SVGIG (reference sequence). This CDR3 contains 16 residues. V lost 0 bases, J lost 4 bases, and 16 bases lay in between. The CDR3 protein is CAWSVRWGAGNQPQHF. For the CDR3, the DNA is TGTGCCTGGAGTGTACGATGGGGGGCCGGGAATCAGCCCCAGCATTTT.

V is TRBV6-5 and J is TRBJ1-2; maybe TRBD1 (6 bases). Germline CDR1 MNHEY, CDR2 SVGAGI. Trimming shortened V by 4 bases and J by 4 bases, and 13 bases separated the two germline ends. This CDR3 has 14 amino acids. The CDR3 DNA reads TGTGCCAGCAGTTCACCGACAGGTTCCTATGGCTACACCTTC. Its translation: CASSSPTGSYGYTF.